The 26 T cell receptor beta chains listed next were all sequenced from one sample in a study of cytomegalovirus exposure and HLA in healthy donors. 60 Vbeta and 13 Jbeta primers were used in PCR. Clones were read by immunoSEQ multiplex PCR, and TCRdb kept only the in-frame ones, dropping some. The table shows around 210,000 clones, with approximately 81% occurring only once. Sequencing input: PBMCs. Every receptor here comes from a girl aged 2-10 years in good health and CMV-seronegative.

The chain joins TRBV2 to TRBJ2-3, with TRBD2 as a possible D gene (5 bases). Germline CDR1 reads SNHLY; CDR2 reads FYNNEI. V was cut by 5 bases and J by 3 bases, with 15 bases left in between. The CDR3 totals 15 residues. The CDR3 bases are TGTGCCAGCAGTCCGCGAAGAGGAGGAACAGATACGCAGTATTTT. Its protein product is CASSPRRGGTDTQYF.

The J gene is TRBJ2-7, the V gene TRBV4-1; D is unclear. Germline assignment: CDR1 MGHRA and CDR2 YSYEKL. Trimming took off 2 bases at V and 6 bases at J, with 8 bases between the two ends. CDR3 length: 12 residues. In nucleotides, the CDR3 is TGCGCCAGCAGCCAAACGGCTAGCGAGCAGTACTTC. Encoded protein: CASSQTASEQYF.

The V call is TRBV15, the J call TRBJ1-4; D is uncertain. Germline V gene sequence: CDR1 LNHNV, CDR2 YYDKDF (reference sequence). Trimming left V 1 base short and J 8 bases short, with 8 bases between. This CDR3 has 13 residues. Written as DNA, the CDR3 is TGTGCCACCAGCAGAGCTAGAAACGAAAAACTGTTTTTT. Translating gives CATSRARNEKLFF. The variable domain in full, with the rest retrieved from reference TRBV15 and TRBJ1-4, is DAMVIQNPRYQVTQFGKPVTLSCSQTLNHNVMYWYQQKSSQAPKLLFHYYDKDFNNEADTPDNFQSRRPNTSFCFLDIRSPGLGDTAMYLCATSRARNEKLFFGSGTQLSVL.

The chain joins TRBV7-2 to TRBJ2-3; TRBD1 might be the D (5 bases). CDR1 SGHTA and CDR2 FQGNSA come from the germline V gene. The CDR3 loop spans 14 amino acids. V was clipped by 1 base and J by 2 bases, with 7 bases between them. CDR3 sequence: CASSLEGNTDTQYF. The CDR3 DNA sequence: TGTGCCAGCAGCTTAGAGGGGAACACAGATACGCAGTATTTT.

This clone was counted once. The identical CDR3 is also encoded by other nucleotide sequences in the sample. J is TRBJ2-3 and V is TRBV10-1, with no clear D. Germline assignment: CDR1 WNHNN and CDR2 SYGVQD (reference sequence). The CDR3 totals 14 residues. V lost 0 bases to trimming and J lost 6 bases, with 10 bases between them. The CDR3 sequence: CASSESGSTDTQYF. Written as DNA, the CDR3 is TGCGCCAGCAGTGAGTCCGGGTCCACGGATACGCAGTATTTT.

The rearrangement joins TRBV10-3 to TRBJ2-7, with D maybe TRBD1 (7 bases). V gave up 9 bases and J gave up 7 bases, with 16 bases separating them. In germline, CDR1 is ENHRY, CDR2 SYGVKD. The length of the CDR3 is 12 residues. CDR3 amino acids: CAIDEPGGEQYF. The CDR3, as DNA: TGTGCCATAGATGAGCCAGGGGGGGAGCAGTACTTC.

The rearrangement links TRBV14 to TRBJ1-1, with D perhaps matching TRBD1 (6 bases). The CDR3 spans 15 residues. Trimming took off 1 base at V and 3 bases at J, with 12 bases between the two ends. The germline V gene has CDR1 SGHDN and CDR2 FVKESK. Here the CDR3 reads CASSQGGTGYTEAFF. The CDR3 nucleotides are TGTGCCAGCAGCCAAGGGGGAACAGGGTACACTGAAGCTTTCTTT.

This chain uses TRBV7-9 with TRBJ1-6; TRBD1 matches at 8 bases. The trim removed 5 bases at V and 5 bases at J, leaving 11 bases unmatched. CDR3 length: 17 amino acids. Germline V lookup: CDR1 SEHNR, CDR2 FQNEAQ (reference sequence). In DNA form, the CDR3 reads TGTGCCAGCAGCGCCAGGACAGGGTGGAAGCATAATTCACCCCTCCACTTT. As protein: CASSARTGWKHNSPLHF.

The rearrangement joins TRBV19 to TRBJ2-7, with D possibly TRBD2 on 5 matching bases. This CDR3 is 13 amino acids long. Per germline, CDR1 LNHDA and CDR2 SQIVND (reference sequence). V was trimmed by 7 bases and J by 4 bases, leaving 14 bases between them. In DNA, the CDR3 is TGTGCCAGTACCGCTCGGGATTCTTACGAGCAGTACTTC. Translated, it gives CASTARDSYEQYF. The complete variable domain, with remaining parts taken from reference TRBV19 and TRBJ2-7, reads DGGITQSPKYLFRKEGQNVTLSCEQNLNHDAMYWYRQDPGQGLRLIYYSQIVNDFQKGDIAEGYSVSREKKESFPLTVTSAQKNPTAFYLCASTARDSYEQYFGPGTRLTVT.

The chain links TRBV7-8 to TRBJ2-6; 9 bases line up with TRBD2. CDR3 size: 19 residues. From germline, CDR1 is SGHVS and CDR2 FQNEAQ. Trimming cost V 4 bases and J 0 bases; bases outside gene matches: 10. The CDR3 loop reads CASSSTLTSGLSGANVLTF. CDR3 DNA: TGTGCCAGCAGCTCTACGTTGACTAGCGGCCTCTCTGGGGCCAACGTCCTGACTTTC.

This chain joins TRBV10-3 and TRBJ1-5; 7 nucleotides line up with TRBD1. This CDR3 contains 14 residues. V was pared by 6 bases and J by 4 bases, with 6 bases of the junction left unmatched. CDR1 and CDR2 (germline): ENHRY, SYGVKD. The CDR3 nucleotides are TGTGCCATCAGCACAGGGGATACTAATCAGCCCCAGCATTTT. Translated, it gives CAISTGDTNQPQHF.

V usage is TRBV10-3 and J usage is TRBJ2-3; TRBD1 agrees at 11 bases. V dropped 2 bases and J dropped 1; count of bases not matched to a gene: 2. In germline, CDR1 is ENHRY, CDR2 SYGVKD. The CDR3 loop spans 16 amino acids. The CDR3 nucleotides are TGTGCCATCAGTGAGGGACAGGGGGCCGGCACAGATACGCAGTATTTT. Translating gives CAISEGQGAGTDTQYF.

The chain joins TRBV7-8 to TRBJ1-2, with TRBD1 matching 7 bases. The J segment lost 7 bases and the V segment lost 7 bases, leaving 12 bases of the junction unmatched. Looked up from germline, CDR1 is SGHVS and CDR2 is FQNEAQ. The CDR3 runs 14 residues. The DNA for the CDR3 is TGTGCCAGCACCAACCGGGACAGTCCCCCTGGCTACACCTTC. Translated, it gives CASTNRDSPPGYTF.

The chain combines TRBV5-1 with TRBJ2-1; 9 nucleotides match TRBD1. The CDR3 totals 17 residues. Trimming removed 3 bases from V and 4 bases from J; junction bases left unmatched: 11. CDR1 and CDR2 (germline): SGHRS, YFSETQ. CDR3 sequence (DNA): TGCGCCAGCAGCTCACAAGGGGGGACAGGGAGATACAATGAGCAGTTCTTC. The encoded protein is CASSSQGGTGRYNEQFF.

The CDR3: CASRGTGVDSPLHF. The CDR3 region has the DNA TGTGCCAGCAGGGGGACAGGGGTTGATTCACCCCTCCACTTT. The chain recombines TRBV6-1 with TRBJ1-6, with TRBD1 identical over 10 bases. The CDR3 is 14 residues long. V dropped 6 bases and J dropped 8; count of bases not matched to a gene: 4. Germline V lookup: CDR1 MNHNS, CDR2 SASEGT.

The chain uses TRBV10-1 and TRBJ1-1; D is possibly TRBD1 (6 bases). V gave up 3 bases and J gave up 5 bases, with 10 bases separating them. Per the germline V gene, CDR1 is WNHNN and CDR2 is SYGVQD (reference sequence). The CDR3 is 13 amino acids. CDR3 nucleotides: TGCGCCAGCAGTGAACAGGGTCAAACTGAAGCTTTCTTT. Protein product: CASSEQGQTEAFF.

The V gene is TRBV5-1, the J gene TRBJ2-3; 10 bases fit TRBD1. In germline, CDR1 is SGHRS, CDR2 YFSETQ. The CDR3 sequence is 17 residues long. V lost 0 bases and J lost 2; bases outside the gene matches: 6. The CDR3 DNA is TGCGCCAGCAGCTTGGAGGGACAGGGGAGGTACACAGATACGCAGTATTTT. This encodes CASSLEGQGRYTDTQYF.

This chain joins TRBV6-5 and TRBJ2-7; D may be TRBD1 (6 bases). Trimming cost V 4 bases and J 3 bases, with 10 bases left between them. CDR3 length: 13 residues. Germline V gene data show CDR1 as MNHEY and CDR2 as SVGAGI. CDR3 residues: CASSWGHYYEQYF. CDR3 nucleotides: TGTGCCAGCAGTTGGGGACACTACTACGAGCAGTACTTC.

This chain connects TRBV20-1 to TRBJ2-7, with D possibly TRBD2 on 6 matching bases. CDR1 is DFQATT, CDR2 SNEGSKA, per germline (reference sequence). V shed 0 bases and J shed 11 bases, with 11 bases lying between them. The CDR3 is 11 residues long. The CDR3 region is CSARDRWGEYF. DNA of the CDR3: TGCAGTGCTAGAGATAGATGGGGGGAGTACTTC.

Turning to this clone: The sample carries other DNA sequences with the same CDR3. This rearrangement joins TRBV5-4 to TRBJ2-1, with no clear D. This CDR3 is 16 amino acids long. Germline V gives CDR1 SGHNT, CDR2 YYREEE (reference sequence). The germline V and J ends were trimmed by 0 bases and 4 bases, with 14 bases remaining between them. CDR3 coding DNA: TGTGCCAGCAGCTTGGTATTGTTATCGCGGTACAATGAGCAGTTCTTC. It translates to CASSLVLLSRYNEQFF.

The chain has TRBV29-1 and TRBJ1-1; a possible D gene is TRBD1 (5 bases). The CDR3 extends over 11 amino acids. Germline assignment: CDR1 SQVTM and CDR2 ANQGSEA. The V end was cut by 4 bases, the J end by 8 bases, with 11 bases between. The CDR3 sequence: CSVAGSREAFF. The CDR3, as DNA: TGCAGCGTTGCAGGGTCTAGGGAAGCTTTCTTT.

The CDR3 bases are TGTGCCAGCAGAGGGGTTGGCAATCAGCCCCAGCATTTT. Its translation is CASRGVGNQPQHF. The J gene is TRBJ1-5, the V gene TRBV25-1; tentative D call: TRBD1 (5 bases). Trimming removed 6 bases from V and 2 bases from J, with 8 bases in between. CDR3 length equals 13 residues. Germline V gene lookup returns CDR1 MGHDK and CDR2 SYGVNS.

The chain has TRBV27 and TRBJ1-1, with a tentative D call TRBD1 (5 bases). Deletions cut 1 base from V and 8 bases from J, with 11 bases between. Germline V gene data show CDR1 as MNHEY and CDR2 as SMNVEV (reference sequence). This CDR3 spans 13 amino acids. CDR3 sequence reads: CASSLYNKGEAFF. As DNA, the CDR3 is TGTGCCAGCAGTTTATATAACAAGGGGGAAGCTTTCTTT.

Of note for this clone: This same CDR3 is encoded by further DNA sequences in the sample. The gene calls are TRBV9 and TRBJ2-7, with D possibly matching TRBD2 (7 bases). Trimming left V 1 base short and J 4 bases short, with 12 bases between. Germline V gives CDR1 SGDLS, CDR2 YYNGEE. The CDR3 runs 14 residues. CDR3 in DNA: TGTGCCAGCAGCGTACAGGGGAGGGGGTACGAGCAGTACTTC. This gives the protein CASSVQGRGYEQYF.

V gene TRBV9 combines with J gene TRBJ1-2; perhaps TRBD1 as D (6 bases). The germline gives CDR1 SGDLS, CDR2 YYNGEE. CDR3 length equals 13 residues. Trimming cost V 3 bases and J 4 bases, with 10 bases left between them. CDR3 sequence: CASSAQTGYGYTF. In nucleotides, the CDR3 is TGTGCCAGCAGCGCGCAGACAGGCTATGGCTACACCTTC.

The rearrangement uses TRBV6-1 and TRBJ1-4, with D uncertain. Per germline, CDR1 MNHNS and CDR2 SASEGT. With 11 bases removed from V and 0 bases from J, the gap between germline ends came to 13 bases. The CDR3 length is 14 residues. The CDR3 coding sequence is TGTGCCGTCGCCCAGGTATCAACTAATGAAAAACTGTTTTTT. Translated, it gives CAVAQVSTNEKLFF.